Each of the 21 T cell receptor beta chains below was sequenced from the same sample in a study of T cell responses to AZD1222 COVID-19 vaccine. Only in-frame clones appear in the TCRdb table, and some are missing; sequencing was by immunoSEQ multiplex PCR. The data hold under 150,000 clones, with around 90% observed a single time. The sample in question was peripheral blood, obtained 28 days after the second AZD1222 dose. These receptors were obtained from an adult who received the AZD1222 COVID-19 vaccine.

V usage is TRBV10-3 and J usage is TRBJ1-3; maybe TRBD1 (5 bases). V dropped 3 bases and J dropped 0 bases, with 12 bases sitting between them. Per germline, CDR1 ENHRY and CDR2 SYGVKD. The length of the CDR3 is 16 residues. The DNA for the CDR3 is TGTGCCATCAGTGACCGAACAGGAGTCTCTGGAAACACCATATATTTT. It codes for CAISDRTGVSGNTIYF.

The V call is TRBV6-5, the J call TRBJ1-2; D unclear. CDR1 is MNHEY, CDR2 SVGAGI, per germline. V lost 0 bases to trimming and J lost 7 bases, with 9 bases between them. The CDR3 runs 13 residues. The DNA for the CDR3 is TGTGCCAGCAGTTACTCGGGCGCGCGTGGCTACACCTTC. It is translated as CASSYSGARGYTF.

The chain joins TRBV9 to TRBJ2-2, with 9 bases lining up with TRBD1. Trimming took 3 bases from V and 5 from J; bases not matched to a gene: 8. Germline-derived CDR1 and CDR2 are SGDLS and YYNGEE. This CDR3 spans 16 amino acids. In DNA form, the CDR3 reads TGTGCCAGCAGCGCACCCGGGACAGGGAGAACCGGGGAGCTGTTTTTT. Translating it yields CASSAPGTGRTGELFF.

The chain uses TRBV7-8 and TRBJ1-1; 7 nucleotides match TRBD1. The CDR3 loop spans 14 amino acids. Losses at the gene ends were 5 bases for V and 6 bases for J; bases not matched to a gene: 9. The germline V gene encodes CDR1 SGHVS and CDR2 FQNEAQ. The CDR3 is CASSPNRGDAEAFF. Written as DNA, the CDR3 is TGTGCCAGCAGCCCGAACAGGGGAGACGCTGAAGCTTTCTTT.

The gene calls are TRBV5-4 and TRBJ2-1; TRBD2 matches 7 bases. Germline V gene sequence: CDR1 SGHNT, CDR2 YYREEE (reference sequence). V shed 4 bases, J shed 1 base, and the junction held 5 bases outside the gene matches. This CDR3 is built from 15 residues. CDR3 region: CASSPERESYNEQFF. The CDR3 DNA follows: TGTGCCAGCAGCCCGGAGCGGGAATCCTACAATGAGCAGTTCTTC.

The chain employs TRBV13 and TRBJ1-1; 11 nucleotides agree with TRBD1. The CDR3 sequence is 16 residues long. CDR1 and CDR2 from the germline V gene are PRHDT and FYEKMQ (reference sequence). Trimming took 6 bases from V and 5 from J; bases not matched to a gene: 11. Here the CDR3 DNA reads TGTGCCAGCAGTAGGACAGGGGGCCGCGCCTATACTGAAGCTTTCTTT. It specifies CASSRTGGRAYTEAFF.

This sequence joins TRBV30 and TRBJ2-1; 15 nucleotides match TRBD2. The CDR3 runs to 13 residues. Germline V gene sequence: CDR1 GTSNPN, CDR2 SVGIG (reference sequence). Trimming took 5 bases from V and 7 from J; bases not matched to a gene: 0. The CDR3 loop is CAWGTSGGNEQFF. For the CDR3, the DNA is TGTGCCTGGGGGACTAGCGGGGGGAATGAGCAGTTCTTC.

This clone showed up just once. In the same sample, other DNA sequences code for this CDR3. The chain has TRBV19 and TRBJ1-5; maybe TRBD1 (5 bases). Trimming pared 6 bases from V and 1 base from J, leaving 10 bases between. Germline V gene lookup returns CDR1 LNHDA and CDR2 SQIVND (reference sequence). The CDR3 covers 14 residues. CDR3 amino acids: CASSVQGSNQPQHF. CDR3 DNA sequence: TGTGCCAGTAGCGTGCAGGGCAGCAATCAGCCCCAGCATTTT.

The CDR3 bases are TGTGCCAGCAGTTCTAGCGGGAGGGCCGGCGGGGAGCTGTTTTTT. Amino acids: CASSSSGRAGGELFF. The V gene is TRBV7-3, the J gene TRBJ2-2; 12 bases are a match to TRBD2. Germline CDR1 is SGHTA and CDR2 is FQGTGA. Trimming took 6 bases from V and 7 from J; bases not matched to a gene: 6. The CDR3 extends over 15 amino acids.

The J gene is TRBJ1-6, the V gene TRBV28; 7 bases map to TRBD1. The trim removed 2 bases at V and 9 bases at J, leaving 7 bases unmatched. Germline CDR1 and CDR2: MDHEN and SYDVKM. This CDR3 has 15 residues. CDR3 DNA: TGTGCCAGCAGTTTAGGGGGGCAGGGGGTTTCACCCCTCCACTTT. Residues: CASSLGGQGVSPLHF.

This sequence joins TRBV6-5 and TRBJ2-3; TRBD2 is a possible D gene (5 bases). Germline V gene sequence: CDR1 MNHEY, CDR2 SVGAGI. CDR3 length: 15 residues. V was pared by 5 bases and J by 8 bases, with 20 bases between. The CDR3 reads CASSPLASPGGTQYF. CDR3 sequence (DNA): TGTGCCAGCAGTCCGCTAGCTTCTCCTGGCGGTACGCAGTATTTT.

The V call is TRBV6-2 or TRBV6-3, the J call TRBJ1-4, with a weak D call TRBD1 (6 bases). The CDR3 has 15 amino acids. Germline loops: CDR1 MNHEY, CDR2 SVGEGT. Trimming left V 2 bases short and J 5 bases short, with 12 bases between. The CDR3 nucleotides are TGTGCCAGCAGTTACCGACAGGCACCGAATGAAAAACTGTTTTTT. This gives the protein CASSYRQAPNEKLFF.

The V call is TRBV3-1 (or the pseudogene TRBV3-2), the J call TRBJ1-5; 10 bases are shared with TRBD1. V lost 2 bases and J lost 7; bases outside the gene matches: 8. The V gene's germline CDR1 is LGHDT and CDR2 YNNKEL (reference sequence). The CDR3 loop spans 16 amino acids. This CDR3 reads CASSQQLGQGQQPQHF. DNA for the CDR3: TGTGCCAGCAGCCAACAGTTGGGACAGGGGCAGCAGCCCCAGCATTTT.

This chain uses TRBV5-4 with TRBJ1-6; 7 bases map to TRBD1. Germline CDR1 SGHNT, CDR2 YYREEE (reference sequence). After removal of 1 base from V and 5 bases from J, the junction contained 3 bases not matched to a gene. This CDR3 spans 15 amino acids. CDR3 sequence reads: CASSLLGTDNSPLHF. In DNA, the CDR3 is TGTGCCAGCAGCTTGCTGGGGACAGATAATTCACCCCTCCACTTT.

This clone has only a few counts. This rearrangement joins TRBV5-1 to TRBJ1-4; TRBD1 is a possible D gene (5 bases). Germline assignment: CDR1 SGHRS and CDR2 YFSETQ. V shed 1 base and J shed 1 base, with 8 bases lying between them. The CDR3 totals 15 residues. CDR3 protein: CASSLRRGTNEKLFF. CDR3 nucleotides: TGCGCCAGCAGCTTGAGGAGGGGAACTAATGAAAAACTGTTTTTT.

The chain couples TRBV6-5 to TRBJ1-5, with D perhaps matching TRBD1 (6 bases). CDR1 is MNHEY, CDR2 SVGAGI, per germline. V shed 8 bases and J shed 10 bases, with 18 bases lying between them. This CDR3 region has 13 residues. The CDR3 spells CASGRQVEGPQHF. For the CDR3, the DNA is TGTGCCAGCGGGAGACAGGTTGAAGGACCCCAGCATTTT.

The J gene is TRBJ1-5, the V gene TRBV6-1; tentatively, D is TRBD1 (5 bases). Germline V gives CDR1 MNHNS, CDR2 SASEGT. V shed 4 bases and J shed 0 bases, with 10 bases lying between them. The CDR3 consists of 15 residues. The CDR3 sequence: CASSVDRYSNQPQHF. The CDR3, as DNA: TGTGCCAGCAGTGTTGACAGATATAGCAATCAGCCCCAGCATTTT.

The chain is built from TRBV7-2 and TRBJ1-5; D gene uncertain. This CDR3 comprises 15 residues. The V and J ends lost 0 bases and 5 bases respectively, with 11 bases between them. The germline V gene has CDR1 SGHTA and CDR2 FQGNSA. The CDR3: CASSLAPAFYQPQHF. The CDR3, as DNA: TGTGCCAGCAGCTTAGCCCCAGCCTTTTATCAGCCCCAGCATTTT.

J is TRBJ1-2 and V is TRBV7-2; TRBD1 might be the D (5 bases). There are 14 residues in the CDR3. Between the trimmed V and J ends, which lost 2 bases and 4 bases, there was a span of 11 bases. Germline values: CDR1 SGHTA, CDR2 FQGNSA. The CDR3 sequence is CASSLSRDSYGYTF. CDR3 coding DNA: TGTGCCAGCAGCTTATCGCGAGACAGCTATGGCTACACCTTC.

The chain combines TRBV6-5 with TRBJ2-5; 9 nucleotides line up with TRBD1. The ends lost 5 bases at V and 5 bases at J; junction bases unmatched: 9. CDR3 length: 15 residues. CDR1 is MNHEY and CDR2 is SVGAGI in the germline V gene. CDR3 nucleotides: TGTGCCAGCAGTACAAGGAGACAGGGGGTTGAGACCCAGTACTTC. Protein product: CASSTRRQGVETQYF.

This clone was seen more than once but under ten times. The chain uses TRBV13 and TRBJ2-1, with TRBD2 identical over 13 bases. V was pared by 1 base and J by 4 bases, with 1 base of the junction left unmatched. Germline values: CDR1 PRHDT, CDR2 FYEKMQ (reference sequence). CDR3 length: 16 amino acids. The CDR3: CASSLALAGGYNEQFF. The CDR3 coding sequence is TGTGCCAGCAGCTTAGCACTAGCGGGGGGGTACAATGAGCAGTTCTTC.